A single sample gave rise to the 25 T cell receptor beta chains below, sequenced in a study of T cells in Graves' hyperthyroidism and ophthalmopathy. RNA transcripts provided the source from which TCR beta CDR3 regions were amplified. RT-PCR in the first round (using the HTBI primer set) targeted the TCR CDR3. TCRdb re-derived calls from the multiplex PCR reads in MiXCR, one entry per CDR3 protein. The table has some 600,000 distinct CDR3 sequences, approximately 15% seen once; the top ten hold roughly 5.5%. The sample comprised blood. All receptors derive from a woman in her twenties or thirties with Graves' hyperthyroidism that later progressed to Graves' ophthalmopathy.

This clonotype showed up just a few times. The CDR3 region has the DNA TGCGCCAGCAGCTTGGTACAGGAGGGCACCTACGAGCAGTACTTC. Residues: CASSLVQEGTYEQYF. This rearrangement joins TRBV5-1 to TRBJ2-7, with D perhaps TRBD2 (6 bases). This CDR3 is 15 amino acids long. Germline CDR1 and CDR2: SGHRS and YFSETQ. V was clipped by 0 bases and J by 2 bases, with 12 bases between them.

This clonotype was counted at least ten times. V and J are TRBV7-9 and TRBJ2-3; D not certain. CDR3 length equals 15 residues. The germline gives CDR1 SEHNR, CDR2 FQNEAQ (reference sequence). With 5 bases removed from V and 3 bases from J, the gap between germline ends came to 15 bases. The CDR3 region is CASSPGYGYTDTQYF. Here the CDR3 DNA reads TGTGCCAGCAGCCCCGGATATGGATATACAGATACGCAGTATTTT.

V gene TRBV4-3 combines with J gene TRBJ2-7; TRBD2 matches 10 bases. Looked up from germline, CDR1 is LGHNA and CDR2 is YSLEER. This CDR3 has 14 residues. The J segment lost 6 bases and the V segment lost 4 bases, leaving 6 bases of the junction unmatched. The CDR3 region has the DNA TGCGCCAGCAGCCCCGGGGTAGCGGGAGGCGAGCAGTACTTC. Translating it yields CASSPGVAGGEQYF.

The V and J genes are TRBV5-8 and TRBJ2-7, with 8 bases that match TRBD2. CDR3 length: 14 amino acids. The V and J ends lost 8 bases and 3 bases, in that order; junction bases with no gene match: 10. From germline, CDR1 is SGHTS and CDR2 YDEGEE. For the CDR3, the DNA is TGTGCCAGGACACTCGGGACTAGTCTCTACGAGCAGTACTTC. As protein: CARTLGTSLYEQYF.

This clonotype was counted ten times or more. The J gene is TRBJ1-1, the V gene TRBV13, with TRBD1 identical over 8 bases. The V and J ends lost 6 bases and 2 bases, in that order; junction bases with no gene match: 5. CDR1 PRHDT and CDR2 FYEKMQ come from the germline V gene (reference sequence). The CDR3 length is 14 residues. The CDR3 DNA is TGTGCCAGCAGTACGACAGGGGACAACACTGAAGCTTTCTTT. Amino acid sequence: CASSTTGDNTEAFF.

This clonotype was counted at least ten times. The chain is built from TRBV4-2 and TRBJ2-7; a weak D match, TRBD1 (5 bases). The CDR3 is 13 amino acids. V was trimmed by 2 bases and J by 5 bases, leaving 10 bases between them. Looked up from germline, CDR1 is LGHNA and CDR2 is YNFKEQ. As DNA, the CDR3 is TGTGCCAGCAGCCAAAGGGGTATCCACGAGCAGTACTTC. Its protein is CASSQRGIHEQYF.

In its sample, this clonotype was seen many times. In DNA, the CDR3 is TGTGCCAGCAGCGGCCCCCCTACCTACAATGAGCAGTTCTTC. As protein: CASSGPPTYNEQFF. The V and J genes are TRBV5-5 and TRBJ2-1; D uncertain. This CDR3 has 14 amino acids. V gave up 4 bases and J gave up 2 bases, with 10 bases separating them. Germline V gives CDR1 SGHKS, CDR2 YYEKEE (reference sequence).

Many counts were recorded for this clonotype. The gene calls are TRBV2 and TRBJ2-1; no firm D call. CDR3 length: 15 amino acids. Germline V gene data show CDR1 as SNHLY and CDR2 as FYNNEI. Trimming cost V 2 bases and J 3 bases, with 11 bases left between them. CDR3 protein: CASSESGLVYNEQFF. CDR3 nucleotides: TGTGCCAGCAGTGAATCGGGTTTAGTCTACAATGAGCAGTTCTTC.

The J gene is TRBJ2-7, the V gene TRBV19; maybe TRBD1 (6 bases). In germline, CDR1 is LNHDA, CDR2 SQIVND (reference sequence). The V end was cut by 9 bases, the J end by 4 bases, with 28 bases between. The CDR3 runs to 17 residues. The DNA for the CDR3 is TGTGCCAGCAGCCCCTATTCGAGACAGGAACCTAATTACGAGCAGTACTTC. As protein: CASSPYSRQEPNYEQYF.

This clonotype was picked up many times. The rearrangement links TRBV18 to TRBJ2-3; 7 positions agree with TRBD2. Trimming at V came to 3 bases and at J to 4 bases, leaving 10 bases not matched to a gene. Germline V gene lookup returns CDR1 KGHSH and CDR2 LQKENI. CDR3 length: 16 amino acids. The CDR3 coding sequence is TGTGCCAGCTCACCTTGGACTAGTTTCGACCCAGATACGCAGTATTTT. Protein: CASSPWTSFDPDTQYF. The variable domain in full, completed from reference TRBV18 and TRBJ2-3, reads NAGVMQNPRHLVRRRGQEARLRCSPMKGHSHVYWYRQLPEEGLKFMVYLQKENIIDESGMPKERFSAEFPKEGPSILRIQQVVRGDSAAYFCASSPWTSFDPDTQYFGPGTRLTVL.

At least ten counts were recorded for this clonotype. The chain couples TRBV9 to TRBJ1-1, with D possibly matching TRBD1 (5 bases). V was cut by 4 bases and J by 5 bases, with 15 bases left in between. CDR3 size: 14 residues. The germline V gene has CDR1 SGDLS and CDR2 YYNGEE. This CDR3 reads CASSPMGRETEAFF. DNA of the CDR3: TGTGCCAGCAGCCCGATGGGGCGGGAGACTGAAGCTTTCTTT.

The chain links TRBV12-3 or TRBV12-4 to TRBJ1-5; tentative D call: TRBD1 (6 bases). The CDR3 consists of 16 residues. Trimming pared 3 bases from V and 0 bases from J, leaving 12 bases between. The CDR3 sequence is CASSFADRYSNQPQHF. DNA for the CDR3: TGTGCCAGCAGTTTCGCCGACAGGTATAGCAATCAGCCCCAGCATTTT.

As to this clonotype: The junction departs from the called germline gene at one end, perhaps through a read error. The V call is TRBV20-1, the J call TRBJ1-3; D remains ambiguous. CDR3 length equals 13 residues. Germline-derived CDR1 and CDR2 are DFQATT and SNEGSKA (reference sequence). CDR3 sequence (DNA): TGCAGTGCTAGAGTTAGCTCTGGAAACACCATGTATTTT. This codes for CSARVSSGNTMYF.

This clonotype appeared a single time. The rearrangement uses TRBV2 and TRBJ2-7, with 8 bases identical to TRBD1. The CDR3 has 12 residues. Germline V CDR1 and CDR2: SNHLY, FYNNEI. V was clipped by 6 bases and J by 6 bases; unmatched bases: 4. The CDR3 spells CASRETGGEQYF. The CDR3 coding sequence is TGTGCCAGCAGAGAAACAGGGGGCGAGCAGTACTTC. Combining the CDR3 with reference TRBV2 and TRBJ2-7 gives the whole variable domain EPEVTQTPSHQVTQMGQEVILRCVPISNHLYFYWYRQILGQKVEFLVSFYNNEISEKSEIFDDQFSVERPDGSNFTLKIRSTKLEDSAMYFCASRETGGEQYFGPGTRLTVT.

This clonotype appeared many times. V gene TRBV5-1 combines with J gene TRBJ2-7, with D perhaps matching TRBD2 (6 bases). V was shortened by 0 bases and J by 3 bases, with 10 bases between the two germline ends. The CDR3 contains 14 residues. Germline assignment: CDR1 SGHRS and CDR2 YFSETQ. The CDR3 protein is CASSLALDYYEQYF. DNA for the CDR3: TGCGCCAGCAGCTTGGCCCTGGACTACTACGAGCAGTACTTC. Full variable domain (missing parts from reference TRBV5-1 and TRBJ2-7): KAGVTQTPRYLIKTRGQQVTLSCSPISGHRSVSWYQQTPGQGLQFLFEYFSETQRNKGNFPGRFSGRQFSNSRSEMNVSTLELGDSALYLCASSLALDYYEQYFGPGTRLTVT.

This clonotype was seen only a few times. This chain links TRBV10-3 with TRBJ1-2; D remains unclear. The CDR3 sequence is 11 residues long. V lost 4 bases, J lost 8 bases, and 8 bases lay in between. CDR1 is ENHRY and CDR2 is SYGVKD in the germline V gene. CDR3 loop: CAISVGRGYTF. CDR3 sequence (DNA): TGTGCCATCAGTGTGGGGAGAGGCTACACCTTC.

The CDR3 is CATSRGAGTSGANVLTF. The CDR3 DNA reads as TGTGCCACCAGCAGAGGCGCAGGAACCTCTGGGGCCAACGTCCTGACTTTC. This rearrangement joins TRBV15 to TRBJ2-6; D not resolved. V gave up 1 base and J gave up 0 bases, with 10 bases separating them. Germline CDR1 is LNHNV and CDR2 is YYDKDF (reference sequence). The length of the CDR3 is 17 residues.

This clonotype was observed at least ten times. CDR3 DNA: TGTGCCTGGAGTGTACCAGGGGTTGGGGAGACCCAGTACTTC. It codes for CAWSVPGVGETQYF. V is TRBV30 and J is TRBJ2-5; D possibly corresponds to TRBD1 (6 bases). The germline CDR1 and CDR2 sequences are GTSNPN and SVGIG (reference sequence). Between the trimmed V and J ends, which lost 0 bases and 5 bases, there was a span of 13 bases. CDR3 length: 14 residues.

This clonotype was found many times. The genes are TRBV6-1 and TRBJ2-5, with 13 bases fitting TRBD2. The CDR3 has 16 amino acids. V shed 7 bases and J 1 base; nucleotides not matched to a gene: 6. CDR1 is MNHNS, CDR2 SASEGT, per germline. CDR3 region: CASKGLAGTGQETQYF. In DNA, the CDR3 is TGTGCCAGCAAGGGACTAGCGGGAACGGGCCAAGAGACCCAGTACTTC.

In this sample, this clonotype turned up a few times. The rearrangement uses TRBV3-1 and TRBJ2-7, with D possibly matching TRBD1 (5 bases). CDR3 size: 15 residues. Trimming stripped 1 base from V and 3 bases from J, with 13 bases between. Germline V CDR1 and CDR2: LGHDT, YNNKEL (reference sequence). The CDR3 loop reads CASSQAMTDDYEQYF. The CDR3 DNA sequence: TGTGCCAGCAGCCAAGCAATGACAGACGACTACGAGCAGTACTTC.

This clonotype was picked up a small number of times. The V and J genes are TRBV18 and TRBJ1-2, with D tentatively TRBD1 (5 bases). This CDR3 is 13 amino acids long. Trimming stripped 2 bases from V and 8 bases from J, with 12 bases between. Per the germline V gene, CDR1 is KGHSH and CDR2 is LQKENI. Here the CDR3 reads CASSPRDHQGYTF. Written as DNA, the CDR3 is TGTGCCAGCTCACCAAGGGACCACCAAGGCTACACCTTC.

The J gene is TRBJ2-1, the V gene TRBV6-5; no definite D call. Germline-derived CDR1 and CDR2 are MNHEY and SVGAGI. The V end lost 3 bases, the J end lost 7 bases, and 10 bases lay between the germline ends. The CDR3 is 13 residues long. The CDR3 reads CASSYSSGNEQFF. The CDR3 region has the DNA TGTGCCAGCAGTTATAGCTCCGGGAATGAGCAGTTCTTC.

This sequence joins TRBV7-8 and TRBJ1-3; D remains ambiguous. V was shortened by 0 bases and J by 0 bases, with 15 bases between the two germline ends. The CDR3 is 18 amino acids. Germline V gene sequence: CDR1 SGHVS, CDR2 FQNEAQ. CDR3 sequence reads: CASSLAVPIFFSGNTIYF. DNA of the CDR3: TGTGCCAGCAGCTTAGCGGTCCCTATATTCTTCTCTGGAAACACCATATATTTT.

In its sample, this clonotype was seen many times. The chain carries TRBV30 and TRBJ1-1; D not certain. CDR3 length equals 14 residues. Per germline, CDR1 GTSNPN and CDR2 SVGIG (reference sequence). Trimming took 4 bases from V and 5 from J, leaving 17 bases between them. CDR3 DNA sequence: TGTGCCTGGACCAGCGGACGGGGAGGTACTGAAGCTTTCTTT. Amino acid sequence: CAWTSGRGGTEAFF. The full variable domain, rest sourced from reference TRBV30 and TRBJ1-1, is SQTIHQWPATLVQPVGSPLSLECTVEGTSNPNLYWYRQAAGRGLQLLFYSVGIGQISSEVPQNLSASRPQDRQFILSSKKLLLSDSGFYLCAWTSGRGGTEAFFGQGTRLTVV.

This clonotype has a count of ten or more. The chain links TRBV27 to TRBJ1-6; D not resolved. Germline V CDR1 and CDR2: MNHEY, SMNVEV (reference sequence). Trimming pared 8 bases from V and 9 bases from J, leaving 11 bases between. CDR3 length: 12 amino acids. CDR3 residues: CASGPSGSPLHF. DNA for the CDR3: TGTGCCAGCGGCCCCTCGGGTTCACCCCTCCACTTT.